These 12 T cell receptor beta chains came from one sample sequenced in a study of T cells in Graves' hyperthyroidism and ophthalmopathy. Amplified TCR beta CDR3 regions derived from RNA transcripts. The HTBI primer set drove a first-round RT-PCR of the TCR CDR3. TCRdb called the multiplex PCR reads again in MiXCR, with one record for every CDR3 protein. Among over 400,000 distinct CDR3 sequences listed, about 20% were seen once. Sequencing used blood. The receptors come from a woman in her 70s with Graves' ophthalmopathy.

This clonotype was seen repeatedly, ten times or more. This chain connects TRBV20-1 to TRBJ1-1; 11 bases map to TRBD1. Trimming at V came to 0 bases and at J to 0 bases, leaving 6 bases not matched to a gene. Germline assignment: CDR1 DFQATT and CDR2 SNEGSKA (reference sequence). The CDR3 extends over 17 amino acids. The CDR3 nucleotides read TGCAGTGCTAGAGATTGGCGGACAGGGGGCATGAACACTGAAGCTTTCTTT. Encoded protein: CSARDWRTGGMNTEAFF.

This CDR3 is CATRTGTSDEQFF. CDR3 coding DNA: TGTGCCACCAGGACCGGGACTAGCGATGAGCAGTTCTTC. The chain combines TRBV10-3 with TRBJ2-1; TRBD2 aligns across 10 bases. Germline CDR1 is ENHRY and CDR2 is SYGVKD. CDR3 size: 13 residues. V lost 10 bases to trimming and J lost 8 bases; unmatched junction nucleotides: 8.

This clonotype was detected ten times or more. The rearrangement joins TRBV6-1 to TRBJ1-2; maybe TRBD1 (6 bases). Germline lookup yields CDR1 MNHNS and CDR2 SASEGT. V was pared by 6 bases and J by 1 base, with 12 bases between. The CDR3 totals 14 residues. CDR3: CASRGTGHNYGYTF. CDR3 in DNA: TGTGCCAGCAGAGGAACAGGGCATAACTATGGCTACACCTTC.

This clonotype was seen repeatedly, ten times or more. V usage is TRBV2 and J usage is TRBJ1-5; 7 nucleotides line up with TRBD1. The CDR3 runs to 15 residues. With V trimmed by 2 bases and J by 7 bases, 8 bases remained unmatched. Germline loops: CDR1 SNHLY, CDR2 FYNNEI. CDR3 DNA sequence: TGTGCCAGCAGTGAAATGGGACAGAGAGAACAGCCCCAGCATTTT. This sequence encodes CASSEMGQREQPQHF.

This clonotype was seen a handful of times. The gene calls are TRBV5-6 and TRBJ1-1; D not resolved. The CDR3 sequence is 15 residues long. Trimming cost V 0 bases and J 4 bases, with 13 bases left between them. From germline, CDR1 is SGHDT and CDR2 YYEEEE. The CDR3 DNA reads TGTGCCAGCAGCTTGGGAGGAGGAGGTCGCACTGAAGCTTTCTTT. Amino acids: CASSLGGGGRTEAFF.

In its sample, this clonotype was seen once. A junction boundary mismatches the germline segment, possibly from a read error. The V gene is TRBV3-1, the J gene TRBJ2-7; D possibly corresponds to TRBD2 (5 bases). Germline-derived CDR1 and CDR2 are LGHDT and YNNKEL (reference sequence). This CDR3 comprises 11 residues. CDR3 sequence reads: CASSRTWEQHF. In DNA, the CDR3 is TGTGCCAGCAGCCGTACTTGGGAGCAGCACTTC.

The CDR3 is CASSGKNLARSSYEQYF. The CDR3 region has the DNA TGTGCCAGCAGTGGAAAAAATCTAGCGAGGAGCTCCTACGAGCAGTACTTC. J is TRBJ2-7 and V is TRBV6-2 or TRBV6-3; TRBD2 is a possible D gene (6 bases). Trimming removed 5 bases at V and 0 bases at J, with 20 bases between. Germline lookup yields CDR1 MNHEY and CDR2 SVGEGT. The length of the CDR3 is 17 residues.

Here the CDR3 reads CASSIGINQNQPQHF. CDR3 nucleotides: TGTGCCAGTAGTATTGGCATTAATCAGAATCAGCCCCAGCATTTT. V usage is TRBV19 and J usage is TRBJ1-5; D gene uncertain. The CDR3 has 15 amino acids. V shed 3 bases and J shed 4 bases, with 13 bases lying between them. CDR1 is LNHDA and CDR2 is SQIVND in the germline V gene (reference sequence).

The chain is built from TRBV30 and TRBJ2-5; D uncertain. CDR3 length: 11 residues. Trimming removed 4 bases from V and 5 bases from J, with 8 bases in between. CDR1 and CDR2 from the germline V gene are GTSNPN and SVGIG (reference sequence). CDR3 amino acids: CAWTVSETQYF. For the CDR3, the DNA is TGTGCCTGGACAGTTTCGGAGACCCAGTACTTC.

The chain employs TRBV19 and TRBJ2-7; D gene ambiguous. V was cut by 4 bases and J by 6 bases, with 10 bases left in between. Germline lookup yields CDR1 LNHDA and CDR2 SQIVND (reference sequence). The CDR3 totals 12 residues. The DNA of the CDR3 is TGTGCCAGTAGTAAGCCCCACAGCGAGCAGTACTTC. Its protein is CASSKPHSEQYF. Filled out from reference TRBV19 and TRBJ2-7, the complete variable domain reads DGGITQSPKYLFRKEGQNVTLSCEQNLNHDAMYWYRQDPGQGLRLIYYSQIVNDFQKGDIAEGYSVSREKKESFPLTVTSAQKNPTAFYLCASSKPHSEQYFGPGTRLTVT.

A few counts support this clonotype. This rearrangement joins TRBV6-2 or TRBV6-3 to TRBJ2-7, with D perhaps being TRBD1 or TRBD2 (5 bases each). Germline V lookup: CDR1 MNHEY, CDR2 SVGEGT. V gave up 3 bases and J gave up 3 bases, with 9 bases separating them. The CDR3 runs 13 residues. The CDR3 sequence is CASSYMGVYEQYF. CDR3 nucleotide sequence: TGTGCCAGCAGTTATATGGGGGTCTACGAGCAGTACTTC.

There are many counts of this clonotype. V is TRBV10-3 and J is TRBJ2-7, with 7 positions matching TRBD1. Germline V CDR1 and CDR2: ENHRY, SYGVKD. The CDR3 extends over 14 amino acids. V shed 6 bases and J 5 bases; nucleotides not matched to a gene: 10. The CDR3 sequence: CAIRRQGRGDEQYF. DNA for the CDR3: TGTGCCATCAGAAGACAGGGAAGAGGTGACGAGCAGTACTTC.